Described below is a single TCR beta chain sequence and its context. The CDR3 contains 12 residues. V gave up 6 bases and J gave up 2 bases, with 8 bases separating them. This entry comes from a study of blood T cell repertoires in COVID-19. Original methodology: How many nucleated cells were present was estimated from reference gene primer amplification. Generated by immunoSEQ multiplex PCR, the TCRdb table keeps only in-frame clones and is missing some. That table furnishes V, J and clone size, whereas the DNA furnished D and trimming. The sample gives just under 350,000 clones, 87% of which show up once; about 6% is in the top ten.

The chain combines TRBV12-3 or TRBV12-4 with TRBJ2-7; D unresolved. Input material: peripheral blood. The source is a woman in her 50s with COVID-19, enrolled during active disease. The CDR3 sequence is CASSRDAYEQYF. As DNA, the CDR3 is TGTGCCAGCAGCCGCGATGCCTACGAGCAGTACTTC.